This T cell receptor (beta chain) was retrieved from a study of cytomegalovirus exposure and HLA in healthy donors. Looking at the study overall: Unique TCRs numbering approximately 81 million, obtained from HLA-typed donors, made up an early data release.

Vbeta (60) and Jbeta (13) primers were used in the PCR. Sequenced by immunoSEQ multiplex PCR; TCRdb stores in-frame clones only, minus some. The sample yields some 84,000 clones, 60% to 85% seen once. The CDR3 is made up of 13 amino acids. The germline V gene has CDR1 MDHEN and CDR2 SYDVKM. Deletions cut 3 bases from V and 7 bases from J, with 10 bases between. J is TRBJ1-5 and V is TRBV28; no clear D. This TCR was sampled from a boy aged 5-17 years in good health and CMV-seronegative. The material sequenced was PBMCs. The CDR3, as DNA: TGTGCCAGCAGTTTCTCTTCGGGGCAGCCCCAGCATTTT. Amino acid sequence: CASSFSSGQPQHF.